This T cell receptor beta chain is drawn from a study of blood T cell repertoires in COVID-19. For the study at large: The cDNA or gDNA used as material had been derived from T cells, B-cell-depleted T cells, or PBMCs.

Clones were read by immunoSEQ multiplex PCR, and TCRdb kept only the in-frame ones, dropping some. Here the sample spans roughly 230,000 clones, roughly 84% being singletons. Sequenced input: PBMCs or T cells enriched from blood (not recorded which). The sequence came from a man aged 45-60 years who had recovered from COVID-19.

CDR3 coding DNA: TGTGCCAGCAGCAGACCGCGGGGGGCACAAATTACCAAATCTGGGGCCAACGTCCTGACTTTC. Its translation: CASSRPRGAQITKSGANVLTF. V gene TRBV7-3 combines with J gene TRBJ2-6; 8 bases are a match to TRBD2. CDR3 size: 21 residues. Germline CDR1 is SGHTA and CDR2 is FQGTGA. V lost 5 bases to trimming and J lost 1 base; unmatched junction nucleotides: 19.